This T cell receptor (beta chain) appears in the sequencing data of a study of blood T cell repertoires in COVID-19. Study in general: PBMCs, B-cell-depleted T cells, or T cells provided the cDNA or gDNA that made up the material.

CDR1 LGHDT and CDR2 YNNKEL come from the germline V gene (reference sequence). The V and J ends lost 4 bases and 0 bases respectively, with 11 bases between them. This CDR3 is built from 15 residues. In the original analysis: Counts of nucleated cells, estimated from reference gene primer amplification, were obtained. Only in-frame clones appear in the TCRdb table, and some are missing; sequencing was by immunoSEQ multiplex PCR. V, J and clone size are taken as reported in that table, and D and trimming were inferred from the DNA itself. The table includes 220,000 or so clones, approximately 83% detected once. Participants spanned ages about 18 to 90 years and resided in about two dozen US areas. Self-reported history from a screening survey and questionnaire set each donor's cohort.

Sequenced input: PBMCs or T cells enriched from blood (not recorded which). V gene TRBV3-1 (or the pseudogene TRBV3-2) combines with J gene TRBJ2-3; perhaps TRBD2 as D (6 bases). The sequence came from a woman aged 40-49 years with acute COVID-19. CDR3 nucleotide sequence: TGTGCCAGCAGCCCTGCTAGCGTGAGCACAGATACGCAGTATTTT. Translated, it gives CASSPASVSTDTQYF.